This T cell receptor (beta chain) is from a study of blood T cell repertoires in COVID-19. Measured with immunoSEQ multiplex PCR; TCRdb has only the in-frame clones, and not every one. The sample carries a few hundred thousand clones, approximately 83% recorded once. V was pared by 1 base and J by 6 bases, with 12 bases between. The length of the CDR3 is 14 residues. Germline-derived CDR1 and CDR2 are LNHDA and SQIVND (reference sequence). This sequence joins TRBV19 and TRBJ1-1, with D possibly TRBD1 on 6 matching bases. This clonotype was obtained from a man aged 25 to 45 who had recovered from COVID-19. Sequencing used peripheral blood. The CDR3 loop is CASSIVGGGAEAFF. In nucleotides, the CDR3 is TGTGCCAGTAGTATAGTCGGGGGGGGCGCTGAAGCTTTCTTT.